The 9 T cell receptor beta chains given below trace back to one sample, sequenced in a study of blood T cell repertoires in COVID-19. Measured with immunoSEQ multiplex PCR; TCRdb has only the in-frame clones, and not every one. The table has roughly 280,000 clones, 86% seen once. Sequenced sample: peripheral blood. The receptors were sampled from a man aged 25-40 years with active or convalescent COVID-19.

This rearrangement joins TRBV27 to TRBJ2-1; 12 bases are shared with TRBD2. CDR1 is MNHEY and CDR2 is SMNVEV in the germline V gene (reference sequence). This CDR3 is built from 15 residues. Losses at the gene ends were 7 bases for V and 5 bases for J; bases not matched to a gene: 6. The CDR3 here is CASTKLAGGNNEQFF. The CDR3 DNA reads TGTGCCAGCACTAAACTAGCGGGGGGAAACAATGAGCAGTTCTTC.

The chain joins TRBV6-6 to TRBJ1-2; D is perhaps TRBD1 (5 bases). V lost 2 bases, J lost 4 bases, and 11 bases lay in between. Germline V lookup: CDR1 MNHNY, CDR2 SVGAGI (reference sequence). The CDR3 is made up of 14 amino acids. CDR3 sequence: CASSYEGAFYGYTF. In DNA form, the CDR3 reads TGTGCCAGCAGTTACGAAGGGGCCTTCTATGGCTACACCTTC.

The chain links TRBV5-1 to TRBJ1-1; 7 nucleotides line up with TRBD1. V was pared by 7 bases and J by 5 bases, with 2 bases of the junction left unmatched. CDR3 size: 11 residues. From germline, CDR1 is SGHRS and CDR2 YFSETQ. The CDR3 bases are TGCGCCAGCCCACAGGGGACTGAAGCTTTCTTT. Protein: CASPQGTEAFF.

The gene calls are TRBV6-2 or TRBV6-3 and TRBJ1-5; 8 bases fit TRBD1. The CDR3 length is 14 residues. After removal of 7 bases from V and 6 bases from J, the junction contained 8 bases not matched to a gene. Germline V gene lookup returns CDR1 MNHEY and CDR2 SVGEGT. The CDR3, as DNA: TGTGCCAGCACCCCGACAGGGGTTCGTCAGCCCCAGCATTTT. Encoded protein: CASTPTGVRQPQHF.

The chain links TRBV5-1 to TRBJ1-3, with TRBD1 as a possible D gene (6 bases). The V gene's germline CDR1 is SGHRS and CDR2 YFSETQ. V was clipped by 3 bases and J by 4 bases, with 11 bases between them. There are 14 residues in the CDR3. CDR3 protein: CASSSQTGGNTIYF. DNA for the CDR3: TGCGCCAGCAGCTCCCAGACAGGAGGAAACACCATATATTTT.

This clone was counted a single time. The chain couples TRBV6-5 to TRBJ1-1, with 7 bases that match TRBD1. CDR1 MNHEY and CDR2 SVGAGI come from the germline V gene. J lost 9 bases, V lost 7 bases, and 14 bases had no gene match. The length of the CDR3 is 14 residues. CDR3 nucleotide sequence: TGTGCCAGCAACACCGCCATTAGGGGGCCCCAAGCTTTCTTT. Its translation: CASNTAIRGPQAFF.

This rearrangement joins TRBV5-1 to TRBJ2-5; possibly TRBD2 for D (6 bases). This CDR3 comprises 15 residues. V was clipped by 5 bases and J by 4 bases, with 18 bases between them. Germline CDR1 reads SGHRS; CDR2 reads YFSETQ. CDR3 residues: CASRGDVPGVETQYF. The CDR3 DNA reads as TGCGCCAGCAGAGGGGACGTACCGGGGGTAGAGACCCAGTACTTC. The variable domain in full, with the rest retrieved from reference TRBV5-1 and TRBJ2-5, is KAGVTQTPRYLIKTRGQQVTLSCSPISGHRSVSWYQQTPGQGLQFLFEYFSETQRNKGNFPGRFSGRQFSNSRSEMNVSTLELGDSALYLCASRGDVPGVETQYFGPGTRLLVL.

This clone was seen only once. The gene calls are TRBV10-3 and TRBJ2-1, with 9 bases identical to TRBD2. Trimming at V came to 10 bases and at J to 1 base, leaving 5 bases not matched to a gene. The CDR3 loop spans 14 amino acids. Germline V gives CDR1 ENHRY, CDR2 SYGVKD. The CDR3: CASTLAGSYNEQFF. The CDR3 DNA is TGTGCCAGTACACTAGCGGGTTCCTACAATGAGCAGTTCTTC.

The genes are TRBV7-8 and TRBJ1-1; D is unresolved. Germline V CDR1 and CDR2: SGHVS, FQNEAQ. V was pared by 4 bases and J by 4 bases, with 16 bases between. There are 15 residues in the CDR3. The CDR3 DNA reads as TGTGCCAGCAGCTCCGGTGTTGTGGGGAGCACTGAAGCTTTCTTT. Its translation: CASSSGVVGSTEAFF.